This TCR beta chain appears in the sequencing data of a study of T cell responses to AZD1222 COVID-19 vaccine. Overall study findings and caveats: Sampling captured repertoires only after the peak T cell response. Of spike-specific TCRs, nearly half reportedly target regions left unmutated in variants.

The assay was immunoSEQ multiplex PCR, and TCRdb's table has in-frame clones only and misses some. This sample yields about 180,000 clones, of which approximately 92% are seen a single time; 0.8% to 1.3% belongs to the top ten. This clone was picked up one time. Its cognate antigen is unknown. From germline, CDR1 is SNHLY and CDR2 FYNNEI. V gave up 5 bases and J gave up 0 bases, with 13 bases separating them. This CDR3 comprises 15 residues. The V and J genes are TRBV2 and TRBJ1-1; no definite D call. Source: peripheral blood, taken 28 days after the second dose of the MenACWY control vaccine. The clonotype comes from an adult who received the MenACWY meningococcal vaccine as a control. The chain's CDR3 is CASSKESAVNTEAFF. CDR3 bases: TGTGCCAGCAGTAAAGAATCAGCCGTGAACACTGAAGCTTTCTTT. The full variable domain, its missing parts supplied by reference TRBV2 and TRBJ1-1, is EPEVTQTPSHQVTQMGQEVILRCVPISNHLYFYWYRQILGQKVEFLVSFYNNEISEKSEIFDDQFSVERPDGSNFTLKIRSTKLEDSAMYFCASSKESAVNTEAFFGQGTRLTVV.